This T cell receptor beta chain was observed in a study of cytotoxic CD8 clonotypes in ibrutinib-treated CLL. Depth targeted 1 in 200,000 to 1 in 1 million T cells, averaging around 9.5x coverage per clonotype. The method was immunoSEQ multiplex PCR; TCRdb's version includes in-frame clones alone and lacks a portion of them. Of 150,000 to 200,000 clones in the sample, roughly 88% are singletons; the top ten hold about 2.9%. Study-wide points: Patients had baseline clonality above age-matched healthy donors, and this clonality moved with circulating CD8+ T-cell counts. Sampling of sustained-remission and progressing patients occurred at differing times.

This CDR3 has 14 amino acids. Trimming took 5 bases from V and 5 from J; bases not matched to a gene: 6. Germline CDR1 is SGHVS and CDR2 is FNYEAQ. This clone was observed a single time. The target antigen is unknown. This chain joins TRBV7-6 and TRBJ2-7, with TRBD1 matching 10 bases. The TCR was taken from a human donor with chronic lymphocytic leukemia. The specimen comprised PBMCs, sampled at disease progression, from a patient treated with ibrutinib. The CDR3 sequence: CASSPTGGKDEQYF. CDR3 DNA sequence: TGTGCCAGCAGCCCGACAGGGGGCAAGGACGAGCAGTACTTC.